This T cell receptor (beta chain) was identified in a study of shared clonotypes between healthy human individuals. Terminally differentiated effector memory CD45RA+ cells were excluded by CCR7 positive selection of CD45RO-negative cells. V lost 4 bases, J lost 3 bases, and 12 bases lay in between. The germline gives CDR1 MNHEY, CDR2 SVGAGI. The CDR3 covers 14 residues. The repertoire was sequenced with immunoSEQ multiplex PCR; TCRdb's copy has only in-frame clones and lacks some. In the table there are approximately 2,200,000 clones, 93% of which are singletons. Material for sequencing was naive CD8+ T cells from PBMCs. This sequence joins TRBV6-5 and TRBJ1-1, with D tentatively TRBD1 (6 bases). The clonotype was recovered from a man aged 18 to 29 in good health. Some clones in this sample may be carry-over from other donors' samples. The CDR3 is CASSFLRGDTEAFF. CDR3 coding DNA: TGTGCCAGCAGTTTCCTCAGGGGAGACACTGAAGCTTTCTTT.